The 22 T cell receptor beta chains reported below all come from one sample, sequenced in a study of molecular identifiers for immune sequencing clone quantification. TCRdb re-called the PCR reads through MiXCR, storing one row per CDR3 protein. The table lists hundreds of thousands of distinct CDR3 sequences, about 25% of them singletons. Sequenced sample: naive CD8+ T cells from blood, with Jurkat cell RNA spiked in. Documented subset: FACS-sorted CD8+CD4-CCR7+CD45RA+ naive T cells. The source is a human donor in good health. Some libraries in this study had Jurkat cell RNA spiked in.

There are a few counts of this clonotype. V is TRBV19 and J is TRBJ2-7, with 8 bases aligning to TRBD1. V dropped 1 base and J dropped 5; count of bases not matched to a gene: 10. Germline-derived CDR1 and CDR2 are LNHDA and SQIVND (reference sequence). The CDR3 consists of 16 residues. CDR3 sequence reads: CASSIAIGQGANEQYF. The DNA of the CDR3 is TGTGCCAGTAGTATAGCCATCGGGCAGGGGGCAAACGAGCAGTACTTC. Variable domain in full (rest from reference TRBV19 and TRBJ2-7): DGGITQSPKYLFRKEGQNVTLSCEQNLNHDAMYWYRQDPGQGLRLIYYSQIVNDFQKGDIAEGYSVSREKKESFPLTVTSAQKNPTAFYLCASSIAIGQGANEQYFGPGTRLTVT.

This clonotype showed up many times. The chain links TRBV19 to TRBJ2-1; TRBD1 aligns across 7 bases. The CDR3 runs 13 residues. CDR1 and CDR2 (germline): LNHDA, SQIVND (reference sequence). V was pared by 6 bases and J by 5 bases, with 4 bases of the junction left unmatched. The CDR3 sequence: CASSRDRNNEQFF. The CDR3 nucleotides are TGTGCCAGTAGCCGGGACAGAAACAATGAGCAGTTCTTC.

This clonotype appeared once. This may be a read error, as it is one base from a much larger clone. The chain's CDR3 is CATSRETGVDTGAFF. The CDR3 nucleotides read TGTGCCACCAGCAGAGAGACAGGGGTGGACACTGGAGCTTTCTTT. V usage is TRBV15 and J usage is TRBJ1-1; 8 bases match TRBD1. Looked up from germline, CDR1 is LNHNV and CDR2 is YYDKDF (reference sequence). The CDR3 runs 15 residues.

This clonotype was observed many times. The chain combines TRBV19 with TRBJ2-7; D perhaps matches TRBD2 (6 bases). Deletions cut 6 bases from V and 2 bases from J, with 17 bases between. The CDR3 has 15 residues. The V gene's germline CDR1 is LNHDA and CDR2 SQIVND (reference sequence). The CDR3 region has the DNA TGTGCCAGTAGAGTAACCGGGACTGACGCCTACGAGCAGTACTTC. This translates into CASRVTGTDAYEQYF.

The chain carries TRBV28 and TRBJ1-5; the D is unclear. Germline values: CDR1 MDHEN, CDR2 SYDVKM. The CDR3 contains 15 residues. V was clipped by 4 bases and J by 3 bases, with 13 bases between them. The CDR3 sequence: CASSYLGGNNQPQHF. The CDR3 region has the DNA TGTGCCAGCAGTTACCTGGGAGGGAACAATCAGCCCCAGCATTTT.

This clonotype was picked up a small number of times. The gene calls are TRBV3-1 and TRBJ2-5; D unresolved. The V gene's germline CDR1 is LGHDT and CDR2 YNNKEL (reference sequence). V shed 1 base and J shed 2 bases, with 11 bases lying between them. The CDR3 runs 15 residues. This CDR3 reads CASSQVTGSQETQYF. CDR3 DNA sequence: TGTGCCAGCAGCCAAGTAACGGGTTCTCAAGAGACCCAGTACTTC.

To note about this clonotype: A much more abundant neighbour one base away suggests this may be a read error. CDR3 loop: CSVEARGGQSRNTEAFF. The CDR3 nucleotides are TGCAGCGTTGAAGCCAGAGGGGGACAGAGTAGGAACACTGAAGCTTTCTTT. The rearrangement uses TRBV29-1 and TRBJ1-1; 7 bases match TRBD1. Germline assignment: CDR1 SQVTM and CDR2 ANQGSEA. After removal of 1 base from V and 1 base from J, the junction contained 12 bases not matched to a gene. There are 17 residues in the CDR3.

The V gene is TRBV19, the J gene TRBJ2-7, with TRBD1 matching 8 bases. Per the germline V gene, CDR1 is LNHDA and CDR2 is SQIVND (reference sequence). V shed 3 bases, J shed 1 base, and the junction held 5 bases outside the gene matches. This CDR3 is 15 amino acids long. The CDR3 nucleotides read TGTGCCAGTAGTATGGGGACAGGCTTATCCTACGAGCAGTACTTC. It codes for CASSMGTGLSYEQYF.

In its sample, this clonotype was seen many times. The chain employs TRBV7-6 and TRBJ2-7, with a tentative D call TRBD1 (5 bases). The CDR3 runs 14 residues. The V gene lost 11 bases and the J gene lost 2 bases, with 19 bases spanning the gap. Germline CDR1 and CDR2: SGHVS and FNYEAQ. CDR3 loop: CAPTWRQTAYEQYF. CDR3 DNA sequence: TGTGCCCCCACCTGGCGACAGACAGCCTACGAGCAGTACTTC.

Remarks on this clonotype: At one end, the junction sequence differs from germline, possibly due to a read error. The J gene is TRBJ2-7, the V gene TRBV5-1; D is possibly TRBD1 or TRBD2 (6 bases each). Germline CDR1 SGHRS, CDR2 YFSETQ. The CDR3 length is 17 residues. The CDR3 nucleotides are TGCGCCAACAGCGCCACGGGGGCCAGACGGAGTTCCTACGAGCAGTACTTC. Protein: CANSATGARRSSYEQYF.

Regarding this clonotype: A clone one base away is much larger, so this may be a read error. CDR3 protein: CAAERRGYTF. The CDR3 nucleotides read TGTGCCGCCGAACGAAGGGGCTACACCTTC. The chain carries TRBV7-9 and TRBJ1-2; D is unresolved. The V end was cut by 11 bases, the J end by 8 bases, with 12 bases between. This CDR3 is 10 amino acids long. From germline, CDR1 is SEHNR and CDR2 FQNEAQ (reference sequence).

This chain links TRBV21-1 with TRBJ2-7; no DNA check was done on the table's D call, TRBD1. TRBV21-1 is given as a pseudogene. This CDR3 comprises 16 residues. The CDR3 protein is CASSMGQGRHSYEQYF. The CDR3 nucleotides read TGTGCCAGCAGCATGGGACAGGGCCGCCACTCCTACGAGCAGTACTTC.

Remarks on this clonotype: A much larger clonotype is one base distant, so this may be a read error. The chain employs TRBV4-1 and TRBJ1-4; D is unresolved. V gave up 2 bases and J gave up 0 bases, with 7 bases separating them. Germline CDR1 reads MGHRA; CDR2 reads YSYEKL. The CDR3 runs to 15 residues. This chain's CDR3 is CASSQTGATNEKLFF. DNA of the CDR3: TGCGCCAGCAGCCAAACGGGCGCAACTAATGAAAAACTGTTTTTT.

V is TRBV7-9 and J is TRBJ2-1; a possible D gene is TRBD2 (6 bases). The CDR3 sequence is 17 residues long. Germline CDR1 is SEHNR and CDR2 is FQNEAQ (reference sequence). The V and J ends lost 4 bases and 1 base respectively, with 17 bases between them. The CDR3 protein is CASSSGLAEESYNEQFF. The CDR3 DNA reads TGTGCCAGCAGCTCGGGTTTAGCGGAAGAATCCTACAATGAGCAGTTCTTC. The whole variable domain, filled in from reference TRBV7-9 and TRBJ2-1, reads DTGVSQNPRHKITKRGQNVTFRCDPISEHNRLYWYRQTLGQGPEFLTYFQNEAQLEKSRLLSDRFSAERPKGSFSTLEIQRTEQGDSAMYLCASSSGLAEESYNEQFFGPGTRLTVL.

This clonotype was picked up many times. This chain uses TRBV7-2 with TRBJ2-7; 13 nucleotides match TRBD2. Germline V gene data show CDR1 as SGHTA and CDR2 as FQGNSA. The CDR3 sequence is 15 residues long. The junction had 7 bases not matched to a gene; V was cut back by 6 bases and J by 5 bases. For the CDR3, the DNA is TGTGCCAGCAGGCCGGGACTAGCGGGGTTCCACGAGCAGTACTTC. This sequence encodes CASRPGLAGFHEQYF.

This clonotype was counted between two and nine times. The rearrangement joins TRBV4-1 to TRBJ2-3; weak D call: TRBD2 (7 bases). Trimming removed 3 bases at V and 1 base at J, with 17 bases between. Looked up from germline, CDR1 is MGHRA and CDR2 is YSYEKL. The CDR3 length is 17 residues. The CDR3 spells CASSQSGSGGGTDTQYF. In DNA, the CDR3 is TGCGCCAGCAGCCAGTCGGGATCGGGGGGCGGCACAGATACGCAGTATTTT.

In its sample, this clonotype was seen a few times. The chain uses TRBV28 and TRBJ1-5; D unresolved. The V and J ends lost 8 bases and 0 bases respectively, with 14 bases between them. Germline V CDR1 and CDR2: MDHEN, SYDVKM. The CDR3 covers 15 residues. The CDR3 reads CASDPPGYSNQPQHF. The DNA of the CDR3 is TGTGCCAGCGACCCCCCCGGGTATAGCAATCAGCCCCAGCATTTT.

This clonotype was observed a few times. The chain joins TRBV27 to TRBJ1-2; 10 bases line up with TRBD1. CDR1 and CDR2 (germline): MNHEY, SMNVEV (reference sequence). Trimming cost V 4 bases and J 3 bases; bases outside gene matches: 8. This CDR3 spans 16 amino acids. CDR3: CASSSSLGTGDYGYTF. CDR3 nucleotides: TGTGCCAGCAGTTCCTCCCTGGGGACAGGGGACTATGGCTACACCTTC.

This clonotype was seen only a few times. V gene TRBV9 combines with J gene TRBJ2-1; no reliable D call. V was pared by 1 base and J by 7 bases, with 9 bases between. Germline CDR1 is SGDLS and CDR2 is YYNGEE. The CDR3 is 13 residues long. The CDR3 coding sequence is TGTGCCAGCAGCGTATCGTACGGGAATGAGCAGTTCTTC. Translation: CASSVSYGNEQFF.

This clonotype has ten or more counts. This chain's CDR3 is CASSLTGANVLTF. The DNA of the CDR3 is TGTGCCAGCAGCTTAACCGGGGCCAACGTCCTGACTTTC. This chain joins TRBV13 and TRBJ2-6; D gene ambiguous. The CDR3 consists of 13 residues. With 2 bases removed from V and 4 bases from J, the gap between germline ends came to 3 bases. Germline V lookup: CDR1 PRHDT, CDR2 FYEKMQ (reference sequence).

This chain's CDR3 is CASSEGQGVEKLFF. CDR3 in DNA: TGTGCCAGCAGTGAAGGACAGGGAGTTGAAAAACTGTTTTTT. This rearrangement joins TRBV2 to TRBJ1-4, with 7 bases identical to TRBD1. The CDR3 loop spans 14 amino acids. V shed 1 base and J 7 bases; nucleotides not matched to a gene: 3. Germline CDR1 SNHLY, CDR2 FYNNEI.

This clonotype was observed at least ten times. This rearrangement joins TRBV28 to TRBJ1-6; 11 positions match TRBD1. This CDR3 spans 14 amino acids. J lost 10 bases, V lost 6 bases, and 5 bases had no gene match. Looked up from germline, CDR1 is MDHEN and CDR2 is SYDVKM. The DNA of the CDR3 is TGTGCCAGCAGGCCCGGGACAGGGGGATCACCCCTCCACTTT. Encoded protein: CASRPGTGGSPLHF.